This T cell receptor beta chain emerged from a study of cytomegalovirus exposure and HLA in healthy donors (dated by TCRdb to about 2017). A note on the overall study: An earlier analysis of approximately 550 of the donors reported 276 Gb of sequence data and 117 million unique TCR beta sequences from some 180 million T cells. To decide whether each TCR beta V gene segment behaved as functional or pseudogenic, an earlier analysis of some 600 of the donors relied on high-throughput TCR beta sequencing. Among some 400 genotyped donors of the cohort, an average of roughly 240,000 unique TCR beta nucleotide sequences were sequenced per donor, around 20% of them non-productive. An early release covering 550 to 700 HLA-typed donors comprised approximately 290 gigabases of sequencing data and around 85 million unique TCR sequences. The study used immunosequencing to profile the T cell repertoires of 666 subjects and linked those repertoires to cytomegalovirus serostatus. Every discovery cohort repertoire had been produced on one sequencing platform. The later analysis used no new phenotypic data to find candidate immune exposures, relying instead on TCR beta sequences and their occurrence across donors. The genetic ancestry cluster associated with self-reported Caucasian donors included over 65% of the 300 to 400 genotyped donors. To study patterns of TCR occurrence, a later analysis re-analyzed previously published TCR beta repertoires from several hundred donors and added high-resolution HLA genotyping. Several DR-DQ haplotypes were handled as single units for association and clustering because linkage in the cohort was strong. Donor age, sex, ethnicity and CMV serostatus were collected together with the repertoire data. A separate validation cohort of 100 to 150 different subjects was used in addition to the roughly 720-subject first cohort. The study combined high-throughput TCR immunosequencing, statistical association of individual TCRs with disease status, and machine learning to predict cytomegalovirus infection status. Class I and class II HLA loci were covered by the typing at four-digit resolution. Typing coverage differed by locus: A, B, C, DRB1 and DQB1 were typed in roughly 629-630 donors, DQA1 in about 500, DPA1 in approximately 600, and DPB1 in 450 to 490. A later genetic analysis took genome-wide SNP genotypes for about three fifths of the roughly 670 donors and used that subset as a discovery cohort. The aim of the study was to test whether cataloging public T cell receptors could identify signatures of past pathogen exposure. Summary of the overall study and its limitations: The classifier was reported to diagnose cytomegalovirus status with high specificity and sensitivity in both the original cohort and the validation cohort. Linkage disequilibrium might explain the correlated functional status among segregating V segments, but an unknown experimental factor could not be excluded. A total of fewer than 200 TCR beta chains were listed by the study as associated with cytomegalovirus. According to the authors, the approach could potentially be generalized to other disease states and immunological phenotypes. A later analysis found that most CMV-associated TCR beta chains appeared HLA-restricted, with HLA associations seemingly driven largely by CMV exposure. Three of the identified cytomegalovirus-associated TCR beta chains were confirmed in vitro to be specific for cytomegalovirus antigens. In a later analysis, some 17,000 TCR beta sequences were associated with specific HLA alleles at a false discovery rate of 0.05. Some IMGT-functional V segments, including TRBV6-2 and TRBV6-3, could not be distinguished by the 87-base-pair reads and were therefore excluded. A later genetic analysis associated a missense DCLRE1C variant with V-gene and J-gene trimming of TCR beta chains, and an independent cohort replicated the association. A further reported finding was that TCR beta sequences accurately predicted the HLA-A and HLA-B alleles for most subjects in the first cohort. For the cohort, immune exposure information was limited to CMV serostatus. The cohort was sequenced for TCR beta chains only, and without alpha or paired-chain data the features that could be detected were limited. Most TCR sequences were observed very rarely across donors, whereas some public TCRs were present in many individuals. In a later analysis, HLA-associated TCR beta chains showed more clonal expansion and lower generation probabilities than non-associated chains that were equally common. Because counts were too low, seventeen rarely observed V segments, including chromosome 9 orphons, were excluded from the earlier analysis of some 540 of the donors. In a later analysis, the rate of TCR association differed among HLA loci, with DRB1 alleles having the most associated TCRs and HLA-C alleles having the fewest. Sequencing depth was assumed to be roughly uniform across donors in the presence/absence analyses, though that assumption may not hold. A later genetic analysis reported fewer N-insertions in productive TCRs among donors in an Asian-associated ancestry cluster than the roughly 640-donor mean. A later analysis reported that several top co-occurrence clusters appeared linked to parvovirus B19, influenza, CMV and Epstein-Barr virus. A cluster of highly shared sequence variants was judged likely to be a technical artifact of the sequencing pipeline. Because some donors lacked HLA typing at each locus, the association tests relied only on the typed subset. In an earlier analysis of approximately 590 of the donors, most TCR beta V segments appeared in productive rearrangements about 90% or about 30% of the time, broadly matching IMGT annotations. When HLA alleles, especially DR and DQ, strongly co-occurred, TCR associations were difficult to assign to individual alleles.

This clone was counted a few times. Its antigen specificity is not known. The input lacks base qualities; no much larger clone sits a single base away. The receptor library was made with the immunoSEQ multiplex PCR assay. The multiplex PCR relied on a mix of 60 forward primers for TCR Vbeta segments and 13 reverse primers for TCR Jbeta segments. Amplification of the CDR3 region of rearranged TCR beta genes was performed with a multiplex PCR assay on genomic DNA. The amplified TCR beta libraries were sequenced on the Illumina HiSeq System as 87-base-pair reads. As for the authors' bioinformatics: A later analysis counted 65 million to 90 million unique TCR beta chains across the 650 to 800 repertoires, and around 12 million of these chains were shared by at least two donors. To remove PCR and sequencing errors, raw reads were error-corrected and collapsed into unique sequences using a nearest-neighbor algorithm that merged closely related sequences. Alignment of CDR3 sequences to IMGT reference sequences was used to assign V, D and J gene segments. For a sequence to be retained, a match of at least six nucleotides was required to both a V gene segment and a J gene segment. A rearrangement counted as productive if the CDR3 had no stop codons and remained in frame with V and J, and every other rearrangement counted as non-productive. CDR3 was defined according to IMGT convention as the region running from the second conserved V-encoded cysteine to the conserved J-encoded phenylalanine. The earlier analysis of some 540 of the donors excluded any sequence lacking an unambiguous match to a single V gene segment. An earlier analysis of 500 to 600 of the donors classified V segments as functional when productive rearrangements were above 56.7% and as segregating when the standard deviation between donors was above 5%. A statistical classification framework was developed to diagnose cytomegalovirus status using the catalog of TCR beta chain sequences. A later analysis assigned V and J genes by comparing TCR nucleotide sequences with IMGT/GENE-DB human TR gene sequences. A later analysis assigned CDR3 sequences and most-parsimonious VDJ recombination scenarios with the TCRdist pipeline. In a later analysis, each TCR beta chain was defined by its CDR3 amino acid sequence together with its V-gene family, and reads lacking a unique V-gene family were excluded. As a way to deal with suspected cross-contamination and a sequencing artifact, a later analysis dropped 640 or so nucleotide sequences that were highly shared and had low generation probability. In a later analysis, a clonal expansion index for each public chain was calculated from normalized within-repertoire ranks of inferred template counts. In a later analysis, generation probabilities were computed using a VDJ recombination model fitted to out-of-frame rearrangements, and the results were checked against IGoR. In a later analysis, TCR-TCR, TCR-HLA and TCR-CMV co-occurrence was scored with hypergeometric tests, and a repertoire-size bias correction was applied to TCR pairs. False discovery rates were estimated in a later analysis by permuting HLA or CMV assignments 20 times. In a later analysis, co-occurring TCRs were grouped with DBSCAN, and TCRdist sequence similarity was added when clustering was performed within HLA-allele-positive subsets. Repertoires with fewer than 30,000 or more than 120,000 public chains, plus five repertoires with anomalous nucleotide sharing, were excluded from co-occurrence clustering. As stored in TCRdb, this immuneACCESS dataset retains in-frame rearrangements with V and J assigned. A fraction of the clones does not appear; measured against another copy, unresolved V genes explain less than half of the discrepancy, and the remainder lacks a known reason. The DNA was the basis for D and trimming; V, J and clone size are from that table. The sample table holds around 160,000 clones, of which about four fifths were seen once. 7% to 9% of the sample is taken by the ten largest.

In total, roughly 710 healthy bone marrow donors made up the cohort. All cohort members were sampled while nominally healthy, although unrecorded immune exposures were likely present. The donor was CMV seropositive and was included in the group of 250 to 300 seropositive cohort members. Every donor gave a peripheral blood sample, and the peripheral blood mononuclear cells from that sample were used for TCR beta sequencing. The Qiagen DNeasy Blood Extraction Kit was used to extract genomic DNA from the blood cell samples. There are 13 amino acids in the CDR3, from cysteine to phenylalanine inclusive. The CDR3 DNA has 39 bases and is translated from base 1. From V the trimming removes 5 bases and from J it removes 4 bases, while the gene matches leave 4 bases of the junction unaccounted for. The germline V gene gives CDR1 as MNHNS and CDR2 as SASEGT.

The sample comprised PBMCs. This sequence originates from a male donor in good health and CMV-seropositive. The chain is encoded by TRBV6-1 joined to TRBJ2-5, and 7 bases in between align with TRBD1. The nucleotide sequence reads as follows: TGTGCCAGCAGTCTACAGGGGCCAGAGACCCAGTACTTC. This is translated as CASSLQGPETQYF.